This is a list of T cell receptor beta chains from one sample in a study of shared clonotypes between healthy human individuals. The table came from immunoSEQ multiplex PCR; TCRdb's copy has only in-frame clones and leaves some out. The table records some 900,000 clones, approximately 80% of them present only once. Material: memory CD4+ T cells sorted from blood. Source of these receptors: a man aged 18 to 35 in good health. Both conserved end residues are trimmed from each CDR3. The order of the fields is V gene, CDR3 protein.

>TRBV30
AWSRNTQY
>TRBV2
ASSMTGQPTGSNQPQH
>TRBV11-2
ASSPLPQQAEAF
>TRBV6-1
ASSEMGQGNTEAF
>TRBV25-1
ASNEGAARGQETQY
>TRBV6-1
ASSEIGGGQGVYNEQF
>TRBV19
ASSIDWTGRTGELF
>TRBV10-1
ASSESPRETQY
>TRBV7-9
ASSPFSTSSPLH
>TRBV6-1
ASRGNRGHGYT
>TRBV4-1
ASSQDPGGISYEQY
>TRBV6-5
ASQGNRGGEQY
>TRBV7-2
ASSARGFTDTQY
>TRBV30
AWSPGASGNTIY
>TRBV29-1
SVRPGGSGNTIY
>TRBV7-3
ASSLKTGNEQY
>TRBV19
ASSTPGQGVGDSYNEQF
>TRBV5-6
ASSLAGGNNEQF
>TRBV4-1
ASSQASVSYNEQF
>TRBV29-1
SVRQGEGTGELF
>TRBV5-4
ASSLGTSGRGYEQY
>TRBV28
ASAGDWGGNTIY